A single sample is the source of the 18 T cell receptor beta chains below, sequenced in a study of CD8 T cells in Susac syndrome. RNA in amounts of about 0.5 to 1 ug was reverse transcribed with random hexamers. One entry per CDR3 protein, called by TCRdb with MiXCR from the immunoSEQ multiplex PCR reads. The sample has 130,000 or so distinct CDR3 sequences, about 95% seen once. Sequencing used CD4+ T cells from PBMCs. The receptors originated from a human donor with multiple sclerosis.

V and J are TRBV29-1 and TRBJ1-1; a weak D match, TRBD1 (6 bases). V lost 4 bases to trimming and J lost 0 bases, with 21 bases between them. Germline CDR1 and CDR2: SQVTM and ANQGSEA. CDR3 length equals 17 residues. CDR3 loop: CSVGGGQRLSLNTEAFF. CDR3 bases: TGCAGCGTTGGGGGCGGACAGCGTTTATCCTTGAACACTGAAGCTTTCTTT.

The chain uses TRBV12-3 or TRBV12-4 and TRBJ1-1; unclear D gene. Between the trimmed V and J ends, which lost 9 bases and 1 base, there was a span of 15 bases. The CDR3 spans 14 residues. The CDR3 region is CASSPGSGNTEAFF. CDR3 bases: TGTGCCAGTAGCCCGGGGTCTGGGAACACTGAAGCTTTCTTT.

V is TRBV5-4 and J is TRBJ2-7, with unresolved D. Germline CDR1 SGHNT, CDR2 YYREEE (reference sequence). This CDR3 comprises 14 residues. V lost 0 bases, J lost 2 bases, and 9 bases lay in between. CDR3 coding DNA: TGTGCCAGCAGCTTGGGCGGATTTACCTACGAGCAGTACTTC. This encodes CASSLGGFTYEQYF. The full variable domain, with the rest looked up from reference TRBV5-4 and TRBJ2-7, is ETGVTQSPTHLIKTRGQQVTLRCSSQSGHNTVSWYQQALGQGPQFIFQYYREEENGRGNFPPRFSGLQFPNYSSELNVNALELDDSALYLCASSLGGFTYEQYFGPGTRLTVT.

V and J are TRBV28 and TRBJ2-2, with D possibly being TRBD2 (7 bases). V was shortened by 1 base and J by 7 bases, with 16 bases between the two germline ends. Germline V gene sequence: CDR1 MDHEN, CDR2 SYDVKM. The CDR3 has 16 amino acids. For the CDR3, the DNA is TGTGCCAGCAGTTTATCCATTTCGGGGGGCGGCGGGGAGCTGTTTTTT. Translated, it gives CASSLSISGGGGELFF.

The CDR3 sequence: CASSPPRGDTGELFF. CDR3 in DNA: TGCGCCAGCAGTCCCCCCCGGGGGGACACCGGGGAGCTGTTTTTT. The J gene is TRBJ2-2, the V gene TRBV23-1; TRBD2 matches 7 bases. TRBV23-1 is reported as an ORF; its role is uncertain. V dropped 4 bases and J dropped 3; count of bases not matched to a gene: 5. The CDR3 is 15 residues long.

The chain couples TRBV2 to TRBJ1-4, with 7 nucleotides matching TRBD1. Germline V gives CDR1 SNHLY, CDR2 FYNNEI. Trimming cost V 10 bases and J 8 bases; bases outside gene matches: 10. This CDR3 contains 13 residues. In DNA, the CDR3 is TGTGCCACCCTAGGACAGGTTCGGGAAAAACTGTTTTTT. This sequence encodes CATLGQVREKLFF.

CDR3 in DNA: TGTGCCAGCAGCCTGCGACACGAGAACACTGAAGCTTTCTTT. This sequence encodes CASSLRHENTEAFF. This sequence joins TRBV3-1 and TRBJ1-1, with unresolved D. Germline loops: CDR1 LGHDT, CDR2 YNNKEL (reference sequence). This CDR3 contains 14 residues. Trimming pared 4 bases from V and 1 base from J, leaving 10 bases between.

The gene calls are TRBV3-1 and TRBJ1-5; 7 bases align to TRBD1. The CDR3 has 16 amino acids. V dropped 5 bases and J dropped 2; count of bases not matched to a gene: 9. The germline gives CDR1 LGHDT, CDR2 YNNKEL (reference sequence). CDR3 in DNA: TGTGCCAGCAGCTGGGGCAGCGGACAGGGCAATCAGCCCCAGCATTTT. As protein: CASSWGSGQGNQPQHF.

The CDR3 loop is CASSQDRGRGRPYEQYF. The CDR3 DNA reads TGCGCCAGCAGCCAAGATCGGGGCAGGGGACGACCCTACGAGCAGTACTTC. This rearrangement joins TRBV4-1 to TRBJ2-7; possible D gene TRBD1, 6 bases. The V end lost 0 bases, the J end lost 2 bases, and 17 bases lay between the germline ends. In germline, CDR1 is MGHRA, CDR2 YSYEKL. The CDR3 spans 17 residues.

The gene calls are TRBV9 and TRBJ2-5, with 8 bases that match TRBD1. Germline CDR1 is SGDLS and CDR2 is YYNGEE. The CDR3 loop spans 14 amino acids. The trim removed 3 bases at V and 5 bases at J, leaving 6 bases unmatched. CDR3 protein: CASSAGQGTETQYF. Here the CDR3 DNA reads TGTGCCAGCAGCGCCGGACAGGGAACGGAGACCCAGTACTTC. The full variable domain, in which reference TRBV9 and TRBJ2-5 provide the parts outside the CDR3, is DSGVTQTPKHLITATGQRVTLRCSPRSGDLSVYWYQQSLDQGLQFLIQYYNGEERAKGNILERFSAQQFPDLHSELNLSSLELGDSALYFCASSAGQGTETQYFGPGTRLLVL.

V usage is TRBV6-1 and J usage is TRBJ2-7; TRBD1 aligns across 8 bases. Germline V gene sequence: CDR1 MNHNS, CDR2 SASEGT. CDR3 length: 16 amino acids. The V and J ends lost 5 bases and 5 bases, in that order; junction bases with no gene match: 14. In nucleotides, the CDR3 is TGTGCCAGCAGTCGGAGATCCGGGACAGGCCGCCACGAGCAGTACTTC. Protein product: CASSRRSGTGRHEQYF.

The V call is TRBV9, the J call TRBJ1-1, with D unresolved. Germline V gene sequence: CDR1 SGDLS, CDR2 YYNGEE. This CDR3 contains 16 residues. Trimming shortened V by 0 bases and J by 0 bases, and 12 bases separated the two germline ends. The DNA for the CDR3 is TGTGCCAGCAGCGTAGCCGGAGGGAGACTGAACACTGAAGCTTTCTTT. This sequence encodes CASSVAGGRLNTEAFF.

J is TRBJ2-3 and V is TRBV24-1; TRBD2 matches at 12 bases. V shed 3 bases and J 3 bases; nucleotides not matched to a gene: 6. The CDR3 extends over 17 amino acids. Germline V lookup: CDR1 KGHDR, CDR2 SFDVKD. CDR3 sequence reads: CATSDLPTSGRTDTQYF. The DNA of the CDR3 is TGTGCCACCAGTGATCTACCGACTAGCGGGAGAACAGATACGCAGTATTTT.

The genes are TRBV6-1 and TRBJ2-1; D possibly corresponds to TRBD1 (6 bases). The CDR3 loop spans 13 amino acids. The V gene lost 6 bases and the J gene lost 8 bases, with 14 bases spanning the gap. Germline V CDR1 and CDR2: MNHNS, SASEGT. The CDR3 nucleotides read TGTGCCAGCAGCGTCGGGACATTTTATGAGCAGTTCTTC. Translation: CASSVGTFYEQFF.

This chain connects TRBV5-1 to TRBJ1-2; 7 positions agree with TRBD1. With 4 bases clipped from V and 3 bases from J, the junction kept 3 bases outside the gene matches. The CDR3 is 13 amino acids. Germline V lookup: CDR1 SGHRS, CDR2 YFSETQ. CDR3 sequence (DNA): TGCGCCAGCAGCGGGGACAGCTACTATGGCTACACCTTC. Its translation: CASSGDSYYGYTF.

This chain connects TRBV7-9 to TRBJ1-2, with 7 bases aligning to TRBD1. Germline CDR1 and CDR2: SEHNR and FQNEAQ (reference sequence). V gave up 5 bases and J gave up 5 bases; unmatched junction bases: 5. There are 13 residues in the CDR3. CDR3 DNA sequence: TGTGCCAGCAGCCGTGGGACAGAGTATGGCTACACCTTC. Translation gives CASSRGTEYGYTF.

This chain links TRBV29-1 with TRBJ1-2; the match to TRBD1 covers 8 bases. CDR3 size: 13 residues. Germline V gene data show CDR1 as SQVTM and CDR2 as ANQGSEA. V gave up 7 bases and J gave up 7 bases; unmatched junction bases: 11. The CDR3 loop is CSAKDRALSGYTF. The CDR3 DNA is TGCAGCGCAAAGGACAGGGCTCTTTCTGGCTACACCTTC.

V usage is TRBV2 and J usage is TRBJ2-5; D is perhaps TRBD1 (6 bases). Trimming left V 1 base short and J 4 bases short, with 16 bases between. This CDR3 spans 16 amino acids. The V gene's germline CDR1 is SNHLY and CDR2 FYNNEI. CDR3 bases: TGTGCCAGCAGTGAAGGGGTGTTGGGGGCGCGAGAGACCCAGTACTTC. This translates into CASSEGVLGARETQYF.